These 29 T cell receptor beta chains came from one sample sequenced in a study of regulatory T cells in long-lasting Graves disease. Time point noted: persistent/refractory GD, antithyroid drugs over 5 years with positive TRAb. Construction of the TCR library relied on RNA isolated from PBMCs. In building TCR beta libraries, iRepertoire HTBI primers were used together with Arm-PCR of CDR3 regions. From the multiplex PCR reads, TCRdb called clonotypes with MiXCR, one entry per CDR3 protein. The repertoire holds roughly 300,000 distinct CDR3 sequences, with about 20% as singletons. The source was peripheral blood mononuclear cells (PBMCs), collected when the disease was refractory, from a patient treated with antithyroid drugs. These receptors were collected from a female donor with Graves disease.

The chain joins TRBV5-1 to TRBJ2-7; D uncertain. The V end lost 2 bases, the J end lost 0 bases, and 9 bases lay between the germline ends. Germline lookup yields CDR1 SGHRS and CDR2 YFSETQ. The CDR3 sequence is 14 residues long. CDR3 amino acids: CASSLQTLSYEQYF. For the CDR3, the DNA is TGCGCCAGCAGCTTACAGACACTCTCCTACGAGCAGTACTTC.

The rearrangement links TRBV30 to TRBJ2-2; a possible D gene is TRBD1 (6 bases). Trimming pared 0 bases from V and 4 bases from J, leaving 6 bases between. This CDR3 comprises 13 residues. Germline CDR1 reads GTSNPN; CDR2 reads SVGIG (reference sequence). The DNA of the CDR3 is TGTGCCTGGAGTGTACAGGGCACCGGGGAGCTGTTTTTT. Translated: CAWSVQGTGELFF.

This clonotype showed up many times. V usage is TRBV28 and J usage is TRBJ1-1; TRBD1 matches 8 bases. The CDR3 is 15 amino acids. CDR1 and CDR2 from the germline V gene are MDHEN and SYDVKM. J was trimmed by 5 bases and V by 6 bases; bases with no gene match: 11. Written as DNA, the CDR3 is TGTGCCAGCAGCCCGCCCCCAGGGGGCCGGACTGAAGCTTTCTTT. The encoded protein is CASSPPPGGRTEAFF.

There are many counts of this clonotype. The rearrangement links TRBV18 to TRBJ2-7, with a weak D call TRBD1 (6 bases). This CDR3 is built from 13 residues. Germline-derived CDR1 and CDR2 are KGHSH and LQKENI. V was trimmed by 5 bases and J by 3 bases, leaving 11 bases between them. This CDR3 is CASSMGQSYEQYF. The CDR3 coding sequence is TGTGCCAGCTCAATGGGACAAAGCTACGAGCAGTACTTC. The full variable domain, in which reference TRBV18 and TRBJ2-7 provide the parts outside the CDR3, is NAGVMQNPRHLVRRRGQEARLRCSPMKGHSHVYWYRQLPEEGLKFMVYLQKENIIDESGMPKERFSAEFPKEGPSILRIQQVVRGDSAAYFCASSMGQSYEQYFGPGTRLTVT.

The chain combines TRBV12-3 or TRBV12-4 with TRBJ2-2; TRBD2 matches 8 bases. The J segment lost 1 base and the V segment lost 6 bases, leaving 7 bases of the junction unmatched. This CDR3 spans 16 amino acids. The CDR3 protein is CASSQTSGVNTGELFF. The CDR3 DNA follows: TGTGCCAGCAGCCAAACTAGCGGAGTGAACACCGGGGAGCTGTTTTTT.

CDR3 protein: CASQVWSDNNYGYTF. For the CDR3, the DNA is TGTGCCAGTCAAGTATGGTCTGACAACAACTATGGCTACACCTTC. The chain is built from TRBV19 and TRBJ1-2; D remains ambiguous. V lost 8 bases to trimming and J lost 2 bases, with 18 bases between them. Germline CDR1 LNHDA, CDR2 SQIVND (reference sequence). This CDR3 has 15 residues.

The J gene is TRBJ2-2, the V gene TRBV9; tentatively, D is TRBD1 or TRBD2 (5 bases each). Trimming stripped 0 bases from V and 6 bases from J, with 21 bases between. The CDR3 length is 18 residues. Germline CDR1 and CDR2: SGDLS and YYNGEE. The CDR3: CASSVGGAGFRTAGELFF. DNA for the CDR3: TGTGCCAGCAGCGTAGGAGGGGCAGGGTTTAGAACCGCCGGGGAGCTGTTTTTT.

In this sample, this clonotype turned up many times. The gene calls are TRBV2 and TRBJ2-2; D may be TRBD1 (5 bases). The CDR3 spans 14 residues. Germline values: CDR1 SNHLY, CDR2 FYNNEI. V lost 5 bases, J lost 2 bases, and 9 bases lay in between. CDR3 amino acids: CASSRTSNTGELFF. The CDR3, as DNA: TGTGCCAGCAGTAGGACAAGCAACACCGGGGAGCTGTTTTTT.

By frequency in the sample, this clonotype is medium-sized (0.01 to 0.1%). V and J are TRBV28 and TRBJ2-7; D not resolved. There are 16 residues in the CDR3. Deletions cut 5 bases from V and 6 bases from J, with 23 bases between. Germline assignment: CDR1 MDHEN and CDR2 SYDVKM. The DNA of the CDR3 is TGTGCCAGCAGTGCCTCGTCCCGGGCCCGAACCGGCGAGCAGTACTTC. Translating gives CASSASSRARTGEQYF.

This clonotype was counted many times. This chain uses TRBV14 with TRBJ1-6, with a weak D call TRBD1 (5 bases). The CDR3 length is 14 residues. Germline values: CDR1 SGHDN, CDR2 FVKESK. V lost 5 bases to trimming and J lost 14 bases, with 19 bases between them. The DNA for the CDR3 is TGTGCCAGCAGCACTCAACAGGTCCCGCGGACCCTCCACTTT. It translates to CASSTQQVPRTLHF.

This clonotype was observed many times. At one boundary the junction diverges from the germline segment, which might be a read error. The chain joins TRBV5-1 to TRBJ1-4; 7 bases line up with TRBD1. The CDR3 spans 16 residues. Germline CDR1 reads SGHRS; CDR2 reads YFSETQ. Written as DNA, the CDR3 is TGTGCCAGCAGCTTGGCCGGAGGACAGGTTGGCGAAAAACTGTTTTTT. Its translation is CASSLAGGQVGEKLFF. Using reference TRBV5-1 and TRBJ1-4 for the parts outside the CDR3, the full variable domain is KAGVTQTPRYLIKTRGQQVTLSCSPISGHRSVSWYQQTPGQGLQFLFEYFSETQRNKGNFPGRFSGRQFSNSRSEMNVSTLELGDSALYLCASSLAGGQVGEKLFFGSGTQLSVL.

Many counts were recorded for this clonotype. The rearrangement links TRBV11-2 to TRBJ1-2; TRBD1 agrees at 8 bases. V lost 1 base, J lost 6 bases, and 7 bases stayed unmatched. CDR1 is SGHAT and CDR2 is FQNNGV in the germline V gene. The CDR3 is made up of 15 amino acids. CDR3 sequence (DNA): TGTGCCAGCAGCTTAGTCGGACAGGGAATGGATGGCTACACCTTC. Residues: CASSLVGQGMDGYTF. Supplemented by reference TRBV11-2 and TRBJ1-2, the full variable domain reads EAGVAQSPRYKIIEKRQSVAFWCNPISGHATLYWYQQILGQGPKLLIQFQNNGVVDDSQLPKDRFSAERLKGVDSTLKIQPAKLEDSAVYLCASSLVGQGMDGYTFGSGTRLTVV.

In its sample, this clonotype was seen a few times. A much larger clonotype is one base distant, so this may be a read error. The chain joins TRBV5-5 to TRBJ1-1; TRBD1 is a possible D gene (5 bases). The CDR3 consists of 14 residues. Germline CDR1 SGHKS, CDR2 YYEKEE (reference sequence). The CDR3 coding sequence is TGTACCAGCAGGCTGGGGAGGGGAAGGACTGAAGCTTTCTTT. Amino acids: CTSRLGRGRTEAFF.

This clonotype has only a few counts. Mismatch with germline at one junction end may stem from a read error. The genes are TRBV6-1 and TRBJ1-6, with unresolved D. The CDR3 totals 11 residues. Germline V gene lookup returns CDR1 MNHNS and CDR2 SASEGT. The CDR3 is CANSEPSPLHF. CDR3 bases: TGTGCCAACAGTGAACCTTCACCCCTCCACTTT.

At least ten counts were recorded for this clonotype. The rearrangement uses TRBV11-2 and TRBJ1-1, with TRBD1 as a possible D gene (6 bases). From germline, CDR1 is SGHAT and CDR2 FQNNGV. Trimming cost V 7 bases and J 4 bases, with 16 bases left between them. The CDR3 extends over 14 amino acids. This CDR3 reads CASNEGGISTEAFF. CDR3 nucleotide sequence: TGTGCCAGCAACGAAGGGGGTATTTCCACTGAAGCTTTCTTT. The full variable domain, rest sourced from reference TRBV11-2 and TRBJ1-1, is EAGVAQSPRYKIIEKRQSVAFWCNPISGHATLYWYQQILGQGPKLLIQFQNNGVVDDSQLPKDRFSAERLKGVDSTLKIQPAKLEDSAVYLCASNEGGISTEAFFGQGTRLTVV.

This clonotype was picked up many times. V usage is TRBV27 and J usage is TRBJ1-6; TRBD1 matches 7 bases. This CDR3 contains 16 residues. The germline gives CDR1 MNHEY, CDR2 SMNVEV (reference sequence). Trimming removed 3 bases from V and 14 bases from J; junction bases left unmatched: 16. DNA of the CDR3: TGTGCCAGCAGTTTCCCTCCTGGACGGTCCAGGGGGACCCTCCACTTT. Its protein is CASSFPPGRSRGTLHF.

This clonotype was seen many times. The chain joins TRBV30 to TRBJ1-2; no clear D. Trimming stripped 1 base from V and 0 bases from J, with 12 bases between. This CDR3 comprises 15 residues. Looked up from germline, CDR1 is GTSNPN and CDR2 is SVGIG (reference sequence). The CDR3 loop is CAWSGFKEANYGYTF. The CDR3, as DNA: TGTGCCTGGAGTGGATTTAAGGAGGCTAACTATGGCTACACCTTC.

This clonotype was seen only a few times. The CDR3 nucleotides read TGTGCCAGCAGCAGGGGGGAGCGAGAGACCCAGTACTTC. Its protein is CASSRGERETQYF. The chain uses TRBV7-2 and TRBJ2-5; possibly TRBD1 or TRBD2 for D (6 bases each). The CDR3 extends over 13 amino acids. Germline V gene sequence: CDR1 SGHTA, CDR2 FQGNSA. Deletions cut 5 bases from V and 4 bases from J, with 11 bases between.

This rearrangement joins TRBV4-1 to TRBJ2-4; 12 positions match TRBD1. Trimming at V came to 4 bases and at J to 5 bases, leaving 6 bases not matched to a gene. The germline V gene encodes CDR1 MGHRA and CDR2 YSYEKL. The length of the CDR3 is 16 residues. CDR3 DNA sequence: TGCGCCAGCAGCCTGCAGGGACAGGGGGCACAAAACATTCAGTACTTC. Its protein product is CASSLQGQGAQNIQYF.

About this clonotype itself: A clone one base away is much larger, so this may be a read error. The chain combines TRBV6-2 or TRBV6-3 with TRBJ2-7; D might be TRBD1 (8 bases). The germline V gene encodes CDR1 MNHEY and CDR2 SVGEGT. Trimming left V 5 bases short and J 1 base short, with 12 bases between. This CDR3 is 14 amino acids long. For the CDR3, the DNA is TGTGCCAGCAGTCACAGGGGGGGATCCTACGAGCAGTACTTC. This codes for CASSHRGGSYEQYF.

In this sample, this clonotype turned up many times. The chain links TRBV10-1 to TRBJ2-7, with D possibly called TRBD1 or TRBD2 (6 bases each). This CDR3 contains 13 residues. V lost 6 bases and J lost 9, with 18 bases in between. Germline V gene lookup returns CDR1 WNHNN and CDR2 SYGVQD (reference sequence). CDR3 region: CASSTGPGARQYF. The CDR3 region has the DNA TGCGCCAGCAGCACGGGACCGGGGGCTCGGCAGTACTTC.

The chain combines TRBV9 with TRBJ2-2; 7 positions agree with TRBD1. Germline CDR1 is SGDLS and CDR2 is YYNGEE. The CDR3 loop spans 17 amino acids. Trimming at V came to 2 bases and at J to 2 bases, leaving 9 bases not matched to a gene. The CDR3 region has the DNA TGTGCCAGCAGCGTTCCCTCGACAGGGAAAAACACCGGGGAGCTGTTTTTT. Translated: CASSVPSTGKNTGELFF.

This clonotype came up many times. V is TRBV28 and J is TRBJ2-7, with 8 bases matching TRBD2. The germline V gene encodes CDR1 MDHEN and CDR2 SYDVKM. The CDR3 has 15 amino acids. V trimming: 6 bases; J trimming: 0 bases; junction bases outside the gene matches: 7. The CDR3 nucleotides read TGTGCCAGCAGGGCCGGGACTAGATTCTCCTACGAGCAGTACTTC. Its protein is CASRAGTRFSYEQYF. Full variable domain (missing parts from reference TRBV28 and TRBJ2-7): DVKVTQSSRYLVKRTGEKVFLECVQDMDHENMFWYRQDPGLGLRLIYFSYDVKMKEKGDIPEGYSVSREKKERFSLILESASTNQTSMYLCASRAGTRFSYEQYFGPGTRLTVT.

This clonotype occurred many times. The V and J genes are TRBV10-3 and TRBJ1-1, with TRBD1 identical over 7 bases. Germline V gene data show CDR1 as ENHRY and CDR2 as SYGVKD. V was pared by 0 bases and J by 5 bases, with 6 bases of the junction left unmatched. The CDR3 runs 15 residues. CDR3 amino acids: CAISESRQGGTEAFF. CDR3 bases: TGTGCCATCAGTGAGTCCCGACAGGGTGGGACTGAAGCTTTCTTT.

This clonotype was counted many times. This chain's CDR3 is CASSQHQGRPPYQETQYF. The CDR3, as DNA: TGTGCCAGCAGCCAACACCAGGGGCGCCCCCCTTACCAAGAGACCCAGTACTTC. This chain uses TRBV3-1 with TRBJ2-5, with D possibly TRBD1 on 6 matching bases. The CDR3 covers 18 residues. Between the trimmed V and J ends, which lost 2 bases and 0 bases, there was a span of 19 bases. Per germline, CDR1 LGHDT and CDR2 YNNKEL (reference sequence).

This clonotype was seen a few times. This chain uses TRBV3-1 with TRBJ2-3; D not certain. Germline CDR1 LGHDT, CDR2 YNNKEL (reference sequence). The CDR3 covers 15 residues. Trimming took 1 base from V and 2 from J, leaving 10 bases between them. CDR3 bases: TGTGCCAGCAGCCAAGCTCCTTCCACCACAGATACGCAGTATTTT. Protein: CASSQAPSTTDTQYF.

This clonotype was seen repeatedly, ten times or more. The CDR3 protein is CASGAQETQYF. The CDR3 bases are TGTGCCAGCGGAGCACAAGAGACCCAGTACTTC. This chain links TRBV11-3 with TRBJ2-5; D not resolved. Trimming shortened V by 8 bases and J by 2 bases, and 6 bases separated the two germline ends. The CDR3 spans 11 residues. From germline, CDR1 is SGHNT and CDR2 YENEEA. Full variable domain (missing parts from reference TRBV11-3 and TRBJ2-5): EAGVVQSPRYKIIEKKQPVAFWCNPISGHNTLYWYLQNLGQGPELLIRYENEEAVDDSQLPKDRFSAERLKGVDSTLKIQPAELGDSAVYLCASGAQETQYFGPGTRLLVL.

This chain uses TRBV4-1 with TRBJ2-4; D may correspond to TRBD1 or TRBD2 (6 bases each). The germline CDR1 and CDR2 sequences are MGHRA and YSYEKL. This CDR3 is 18 amino acids long. V was shortened by 4 bases and J by 1 base, with 20 bases between the two germline ends. The CDR3 DNA reads TGCGCCAGCAGCCCGGGGGCCTCCTTAGGGCTGGCCAAAAACATTCAGTACTTC. It translates to CASSPGASLGLAKNIQYF.

This clonotype was detected ten times or more. The chain has TRBV4-1 and TRBJ1-5; D is uncertain. The CDR3 spans 14 residues. Germline CDR1 is MGHRA and CDR2 is YSYEKL. The germline V and J ends were trimmed by 3 bases and 4 bases, with 10 bases remaining between them. The CDR3, as DNA: TGCGCCAGCAGCCATCCATACGGGAATCAGCCCCAGCATTTT. It codes for CASSHPYGNQPQHF.